Included here is one T cell receptor (beta chain) sequence, with context. This sample is drawn from a study of sequential checkpoint blockade in melanoma. Overall study context: After both sequences, patients received maintenance nivolumab. TCRbeta immunosequencing was performed on DNA from roughly 90 pretreatment melanoma tumor samples.

Profiling relied on immunoSEQ multiplex PCR, and the TCRdb table lists in-frame clones only, not all of them. The sample yields about 6,100 clones, 25% to 30% seen once. Germline CDR1 is LNHNV and CDR2 is YYDKDF (reference sequence). The CDR3 totals 16 residues. V was trimmed by 1 base and J by 1 base, leaving 13 bases between them. Treatment described: randomized to nivolumab then ipilimumab (arm A) or the reverse (arm B). Source: tumor tissue (inferred from file names), taken from a patient given nivolumab and ipilimumab in sequence. This rearrangement joins TRBV15 to TRBJ1-1, with D perhaps matching TRBD1 (5 bases). The clonotype was recovered from a human donor with melanoma. In nucleotides, the CDR3 is TGTGCCACCAGCAGAGGGGGCGGAGGTACGAACACTGAAGCTTTCTTT. Protein sequence: CATSRGGGGTNTEAFF.